The present TCR beta chain was sequenced within a study of T-cell reconstitution after alpha-beta-depleted transplantation in children. Study findings and constraints: Elevated TCRbeta diversity at day 60 was traced, in some patients, to surviving recipient T cells and thymic progenitors.

As it was prepared, the TCRbeta library received unique molecular identifiers. TCRdb re-called the PCR reads with MiXCR, one entry per CDR3 protein. The sample carries about 110,000 distinct CDR3 sequences, roughly 6.1% recorded once. This clonotype was picked up many times. What it recognizes is unknown. Germline CDR1 is SGHTA and CDR2 is FQGNSA. The length of the CDR3 is 9 residues. Between the trimmed V and J ends, which lost 10 bases and 14 bases, there was a span of 12 bases. This clonotype originated in a male patient aged 2 to 10 who had a stem cell transplant for acute lymphoblastic leukemia, so the T cells may come from the graft donor. The source was PBMCs, mostly from graft donor cells, collected 360 days after TCRalphabeta/CD19-depleted stem cell transplant. The chain has TRBV7-2 and TRBJ2-1; possible D gene TRBD2, 5 bases. The CDR3 bases are TGTGCCATCCTAGGAGGCAAGTTCTTC. The encoded protein is CAILGGKFF.